This T cell receptor (beta chain) was captured in a study of CD8 T cells in ankylosing spondylitis. Findings and caveats of the study: Disease-linked clones had a CD8+ phenotype and relatively low frequency in peripheral blood. Significant enrichment of disease-linked clones was reported in matched ankylosing spondylitis synovial fluid. About 8 highly homologous variants formed a TCR beta motif that appeared characteristic of ankylosing spondylitis blood.

Germline lookup yields CDR1 MNHNS and CDR2 SASEGT. The CDR3 covers 16 residues. The J segment lost 2 bases and the V segment lost 3 bases, leaving 10 bases of the junction unmatched. Concerning this clonotype itself: The antigen is not known.

Each TCR beta library was made by quantitative 5'-RACE that incorporated molecular barcodes. MiXCR, run by TCRdb on the 5' RACE reads, gives a single entry per CDR3 protein. The sample comprises about 440,000 distinct CDR3 sequences, 15% to 20% of which are singletons, and approximately 1% rests with the top ten. This sequence was found in a male donor with ankylosing spondylitis. This chain links TRBV6-1 with TRBJ2-7, with 7 bases lining up with TRBD2. The sequencing input was blood, either unsorted or a sorted T cell fraction (not recorded which). This chain's CDR3 is CASSDAGTILPYEQYF. In DNA, the CDR3 is TGTGCCAGCAGTGATGCCGGGACTATCCTTCCCTACGAGCAGTACTTC.